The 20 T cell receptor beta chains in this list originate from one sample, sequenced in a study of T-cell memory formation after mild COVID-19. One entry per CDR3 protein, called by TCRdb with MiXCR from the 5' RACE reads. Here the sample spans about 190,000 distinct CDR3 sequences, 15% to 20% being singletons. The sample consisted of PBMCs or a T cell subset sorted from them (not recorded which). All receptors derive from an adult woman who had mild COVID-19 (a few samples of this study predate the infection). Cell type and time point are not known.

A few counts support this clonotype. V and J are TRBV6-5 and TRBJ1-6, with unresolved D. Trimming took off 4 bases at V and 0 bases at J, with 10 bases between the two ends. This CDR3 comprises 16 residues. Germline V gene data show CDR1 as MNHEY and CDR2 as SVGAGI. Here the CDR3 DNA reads TGTGCCAGCAGTTCAATGGGAAGCTCCTATAATTCACCCCTCCACTTT. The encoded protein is CASSSMGSSYNSPLHF.

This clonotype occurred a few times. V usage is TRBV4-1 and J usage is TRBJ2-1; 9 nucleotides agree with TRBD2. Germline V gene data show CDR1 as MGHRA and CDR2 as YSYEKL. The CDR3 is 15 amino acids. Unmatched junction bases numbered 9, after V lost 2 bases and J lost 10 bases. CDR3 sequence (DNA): TGCGCCAGCAGCCAACGGGCGGGAGGGCCGCAAGAGCAGTTCTTC. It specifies CASSQRAGGPQEQFF.

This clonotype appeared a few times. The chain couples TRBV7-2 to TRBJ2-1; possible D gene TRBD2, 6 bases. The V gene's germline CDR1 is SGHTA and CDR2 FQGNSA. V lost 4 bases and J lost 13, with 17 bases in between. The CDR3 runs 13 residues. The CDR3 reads CASSSPGLSFQFF. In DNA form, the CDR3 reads TGTGCCAGCAGCTCCCCGGGACTCAGCTTTCAGTTCTTC.

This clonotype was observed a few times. CDR3 region: CASQNGTGVSTGELFF. The CDR3 nucleotides are TGCGCCAGTCAAAACGGGACAGGGGTCTCCACCGGGGAGCTGTTTTTT. The chain joins TRBV5-1 to TRBJ2-2, with TRBD1 matching 10 bases. The V and J ends lost 8 bases and 4 bases, in that order; junction bases with no gene match: 11. CDR1 and CDR2 (germline): SGHRS, YFSETQ. The CDR3 runs to 16 residues.

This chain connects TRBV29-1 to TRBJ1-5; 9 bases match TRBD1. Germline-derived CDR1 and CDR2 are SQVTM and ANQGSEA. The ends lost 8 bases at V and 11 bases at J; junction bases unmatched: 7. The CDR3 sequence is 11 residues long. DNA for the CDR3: TGCAGCACCCGGGACAGGGAAGCCCAGCATTTT. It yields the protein CSTRDREAQHF.

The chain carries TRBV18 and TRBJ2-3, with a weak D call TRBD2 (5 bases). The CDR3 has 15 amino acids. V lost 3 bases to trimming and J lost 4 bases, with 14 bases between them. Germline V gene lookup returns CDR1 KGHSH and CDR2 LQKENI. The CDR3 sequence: CASSPRAQEADTQYF. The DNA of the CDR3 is TGTGCCAGCTCACCGAGGGCTCAGGAAGCAGATACGCAGTATTTT.

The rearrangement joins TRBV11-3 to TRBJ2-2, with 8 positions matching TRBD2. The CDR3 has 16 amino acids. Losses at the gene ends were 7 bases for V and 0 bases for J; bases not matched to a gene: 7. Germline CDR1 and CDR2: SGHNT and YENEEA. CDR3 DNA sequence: TGTGCCAGCACGAGAAGCGGGAGTTCGAACACCGGGGAGCTGTTTTTT. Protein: CASTRSGSSNTGELFF. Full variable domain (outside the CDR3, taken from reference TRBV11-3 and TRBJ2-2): EAGVVQSPRYKIIEKKQPVAFWCNPISGHNTLYWYLQNLGQGPELLIRYENEEAVDDSQLPKDRFSAERLKGVDSTLKIQPAELGDSAVYLCASTRSGSSNTGELFFGEGSRLTVL.

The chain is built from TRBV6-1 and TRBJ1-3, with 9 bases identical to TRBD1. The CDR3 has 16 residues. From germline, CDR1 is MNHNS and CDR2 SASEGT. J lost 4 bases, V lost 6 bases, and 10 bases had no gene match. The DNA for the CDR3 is TGTGCCAGCAGCGTACGCGGGACAGGGACCGGAAACACCATATATTTT. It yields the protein CASSVRGTGTGNTIYF.

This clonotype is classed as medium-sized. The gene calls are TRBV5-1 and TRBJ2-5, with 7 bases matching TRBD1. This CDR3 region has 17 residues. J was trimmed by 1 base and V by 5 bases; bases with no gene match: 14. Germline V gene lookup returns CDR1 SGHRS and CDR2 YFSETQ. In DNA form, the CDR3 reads TGCGCCAGCAGTGCGGGTCCAGAGACAGGGCCCCAAGAGACCCAGTACTTC. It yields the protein CASSAGPETGPQETQYF.

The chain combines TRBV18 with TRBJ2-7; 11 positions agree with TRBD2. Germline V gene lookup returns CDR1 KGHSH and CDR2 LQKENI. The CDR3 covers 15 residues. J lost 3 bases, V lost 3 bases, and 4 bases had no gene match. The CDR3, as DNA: TGTGCCAGCTCACCTACTAGCGGGGGAAACTACGAGCAGTACTTC. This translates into CASSPTSGGNYEQYF.

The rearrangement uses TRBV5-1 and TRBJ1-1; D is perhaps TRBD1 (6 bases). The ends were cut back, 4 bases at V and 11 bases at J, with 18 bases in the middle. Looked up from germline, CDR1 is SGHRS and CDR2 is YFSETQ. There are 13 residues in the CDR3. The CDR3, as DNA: TGCGCCAGCAGCAAACTCCAGGACAGTGAGGCTTTCTTT. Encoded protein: CASSKLQDSEAFF. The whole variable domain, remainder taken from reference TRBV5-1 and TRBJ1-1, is KAGVTQTPRYLIKTRGQQVTLSCSPISGHRSVSWYQQTPGQGLQFLFEYFSETQRNKGNFPGRFSGRQFSNSRSEMNVSTLELGDSALYLCASSKLQDSEAFFGQGTRLTVV.

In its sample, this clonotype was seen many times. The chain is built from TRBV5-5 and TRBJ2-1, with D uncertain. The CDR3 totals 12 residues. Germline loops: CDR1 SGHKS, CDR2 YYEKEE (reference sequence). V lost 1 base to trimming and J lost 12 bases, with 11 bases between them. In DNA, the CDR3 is TGTGCCAGCAGCTTGACGTTGCGCGGGCAGTTCTTC. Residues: CASSLTLRGQFF.

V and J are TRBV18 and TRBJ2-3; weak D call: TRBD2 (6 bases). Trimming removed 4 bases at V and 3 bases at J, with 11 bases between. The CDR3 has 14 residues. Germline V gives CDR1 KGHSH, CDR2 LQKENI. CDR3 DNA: TGTGCCAGCTCACGTAACGGGGGAACAGATACGCAGTATTTT. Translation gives CASSRNGGTDTQYF.

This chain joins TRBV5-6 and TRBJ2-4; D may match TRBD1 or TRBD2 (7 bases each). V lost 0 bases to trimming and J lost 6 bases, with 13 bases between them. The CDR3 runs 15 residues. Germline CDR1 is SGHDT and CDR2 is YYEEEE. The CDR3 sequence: CASSLESGGVNIQYF. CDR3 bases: TGTGCCAGCAGCTTGGAGTCAGGGGGGGTAAACATTCAGTACTTC. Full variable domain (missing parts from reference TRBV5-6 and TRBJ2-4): DAGVTQSPTHLIKTRGQQVTLRCSPKSGHDTVSWYQQALGQGPQFIFQYYEEEERQRGNFPDRFSGHQFPNYSSELNVNALLLGDSALYLCASSLESGGVNIQYFGAGTRLSVL.

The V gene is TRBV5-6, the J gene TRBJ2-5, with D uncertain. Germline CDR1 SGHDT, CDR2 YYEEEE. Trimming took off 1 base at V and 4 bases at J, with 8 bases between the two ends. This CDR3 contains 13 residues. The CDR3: CASSLQYGETQYF. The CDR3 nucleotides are TGTGCCAGCAGCTTGCAATACGGAGAGACCCAGTACTTC.

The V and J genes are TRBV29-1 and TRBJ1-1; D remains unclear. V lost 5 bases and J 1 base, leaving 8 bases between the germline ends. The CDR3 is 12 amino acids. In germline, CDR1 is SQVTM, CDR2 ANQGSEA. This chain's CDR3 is CSVRKGNTEAFF. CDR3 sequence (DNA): TGCAGCGTTCGAAAGGGGAACACTGAAGCTTTCTTT.

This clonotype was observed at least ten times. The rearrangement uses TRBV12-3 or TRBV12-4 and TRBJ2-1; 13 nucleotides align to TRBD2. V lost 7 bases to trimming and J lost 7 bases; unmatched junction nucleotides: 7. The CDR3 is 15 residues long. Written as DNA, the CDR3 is TGTGCCAGCACCCAACTAGCGGGGGGGGTAAATGAGCAGTTCTTC. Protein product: CASTQLAGGVNEQFF.

The chain's CDR3 is CASSRDREETQYF. The CDR3 DNA is TGTGCCAGCAGTCGGGACAGGGAAGAGACCCAGTACTTC. V gene TRBV6-5 combines with J gene TRBJ2-5; 9 bases are shared with TRBD1. V was pared by 5 bases and J by 3 bases, with 1 base of the junction left unmatched. CDR1 MNHEY and CDR2 SVGAGI come from the germline V gene. CDR3 length: 13 amino acids.

The CDR3 sequence is CASSSRTDSNTGELFF. CDR3 in DNA: TGCGCCAGCAGCTCGCGGACAGATTCGAACACCGGGGAGCTGTTTTTT. The chain uses TRBV5-1 and TRBJ2-2; perhaps TRBD1 as D (6 bases). Per the germline V gene, CDR1 is SGHRS and CDR2 is YFSETQ. Trimming took off 3 bases at V and 0 bases at J, with 12 bases between the two ends. There are 16 residues in the CDR3.

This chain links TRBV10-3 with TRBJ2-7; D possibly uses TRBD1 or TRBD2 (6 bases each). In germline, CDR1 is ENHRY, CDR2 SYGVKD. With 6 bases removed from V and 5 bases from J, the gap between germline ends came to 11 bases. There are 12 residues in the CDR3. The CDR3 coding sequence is TGTGCCATCAGGGCGAGGGGGGACGAGCAGTACTTC. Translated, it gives CAIRARGDEQYF.